Each of the 13 T cell receptor beta chains below was sequenced from the same sample in a study of blood T cell repertoires in COVID-19. Assay: immunoSEQ multiplex PCR; the TCRdb copy retains only in-frame clones and omits some. The profile shows roughly 70,000 clones, 70% to 90% of them singletons. Sequenced material: peripheral blood. Every receptor here comes from a man between 45 and 60 years old with active COVID-19.

The chain recombines TRBV28 with TRBJ1-2; 8 bases are shared with TRBD1. The CDR3 extends over 15 amino acids. J gave up 8 bases and V 5 bases, and 13 bases lay outside the gene matches. Germline V lookup: CDR1 MDHEN, CDR2 SYDVKM. CDR3 DNA: TGTGCCAGCAGTCCCGGACAGGGTATTAGGGGCGGCTACACCTTC. Translation: CASSPGQGIRGGYTF.

The gene calls are TRBV6-1 and TRBJ1-3, with TRBD1 as a possible D gene (5 bases). In germline, CDR1 is MNHNS, CDR2 SASEGT. The CDR3 length is 15 residues. V lost 3 bases and J 4 bases, leaving 13 bases between the germline ends. CDR3 bases: TGTGCCAGCAGTGACCAGGGATTTCCGGGAAACACCATATATTTT. It encodes CASSDQGFPGNTIYF.

The chain employs TRBV7-6 and TRBJ2-3, with TRBD2 identical over 8 bases. The J segment lost 2 bases and the V segment lost 5 bases, leaving 6 bases of the junction unmatched. CDR3 length: 15 amino acids. Germline CDR1 is SGHVS and CDR2 is FNYEAQ. The CDR3 coding sequence is TGTGCCAGCAGCAGACCGGGGGGGCCCACAGATACGCAGTATTTT. As protein: CASSRPGGPTDTQYF.

The V and J genes are TRBV29-1 and TRBJ1-1, with D hard to call. CDR1 and CDR2 from the germline V gene are SQVTM and ANQGSEA. The CDR3 is 11 amino acids. V was pared by 0 bases and J by 8 bases, with 7 bases between. This CDR3 is CSVEDREEAFF. In DNA, the CDR3 is TGCAGCGTTGAAGATCGGGAAGAAGCTTTCTTT.

The chain uses TRBV2 and TRBJ2-5; tentatively, D is TRBD2 (6 bases). Germline values: CDR1 SNHLY, CDR2 FYNNEI. V was pared by 7 bases and J by 5 bases, with 20 bases between. CDR3 size: 15 residues. The CDR3 protein is CASTRRGGTWETQYF. CDR3 bases: TGTGCCAGCACCCGCCGTGGGGGGACGTGGGAGACCCAGTACTTC.

V is TRBV6-1 and J is TRBJ2-3; D is perhaps TRBD1 (5 bases). There are 13 residues in the CDR3. The germline V gene encodes CDR1 MNHNS and CDR2 SASEGT. V lost 1 base, J lost 6 bases, and 8 bases lay in between. In DNA, the CDR3 is TGTGCCAGCAGTGAAGTAAAGGGGGATACGCAGTATTTT. Residues: CASSEVKGDTQYF.

The chain recombines TRBV4-1 with TRBJ2-3; D is undetermined. The CDR3 extends over 14 amino acids. Germline CDR1 reads MGHRA; CDR2 reads YSYEKL. Trimming stripped 0 bases from V and 2 bases from J, with 6 bases between. The CDR3 DNA reads as TGCGCCAGCAGCCAAGACCTATACACAGATACGCAGTATTTT. It translates to CASSQDLYTDTQYF.

CDR3 residues: CASSRRLAENIQYF. The CDR3 bases are TGTGCCAGCAGCAGAAGGTTGGCGGAAAACATTCAGTACTTC. The chain uses TRBV3-1 (or the pseudogene TRBV3-2) and TRBJ2-4; D is ambiguous. This CDR3 region has 14 residues. Per the germline V gene, CDR1 is LGHDT and CDR2 is YNNKEL (reference sequence). V was pared by 5 bases and J by 5 bases, with 13 bases between.

The gene calls are TRBV21-1 and TRBJ2-1; TRBD2, the D gene given by the table, was not confirmed from the DNA. TRBV21-1 is a pseudogene locus. The CDR3 sequence is 16 residues long. The CDR3 spells CASSALLAGGYNEQFF. The CDR3 nucleotides are TGTGCCAGCAGCGCATTACTAGCGGGGGGATACAATGAGCAGTTCTTC.

The rearrangement joins TRBV7-3 to TRBJ2-1; no clear D gene. The CDR3 is made up of 13 amino acids. Germline lookup yields CDR1 SGHTA and CDR2 FQGTGA. Trimming pared 2 bases from V and 5 bases from J, leaving 7 bases between. In DNA form, the CDR3 reads TGTGCCAGCAGCTTAGGCCTTAACAATGAGCAGTTCTTC. Its protein is CASSLGLNNEQFF.

J is TRBJ1-6 and V is TRBV18; D possibly corresponds to TRBD1 (6 bases). This CDR3 region has 14 residues. The germline V gene has CDR1 KGHSH and CDR2 LQKENI. The ends were cut back, 3 bases at V and 3 bases at J, with 6 bases in the middle. The CDR3 DNA sequence: TGTGCCAGCTCACCGGACAGCTATAATTCACCCCTCCACTTT. Its translation: CASSPDSYNSPLHF.

The CDR3 DNA is TGTGCCAGCATTGGGGGACAGCAAGAGACCCAGTACTTC. Translating gives CASIGGQQETQYF. This chain connects TRBV7-9 to TRBJ2-5; 7 positions match TRBD1. After removal of 7 bases from V and 2 bases from J, the junction contained 4 bases not matched to a gene. From germline, CDR1 is SEHNR and CDR2 FQNEAQ (reference sequence). This CDR3 region has 13 residues.

The CDR3 DNA reads as TGTGCCAGTAGTACCAGACTAGCGGGAGCGTGGGATGAGCAGTTCTTC. The encoded protein is CASSTRLAGAWDEQFF. The V gene is TRBV19, the J gene TRBJ2-1; 12 bases line up with TRBD2. The germline gives CDR1 LNHDA, CDR2 SQIVND (reference sequence). Trimming cost V 4 bases and J 8 bases; bases outside gene matches: 9. The CDR3 contains 16 residues.